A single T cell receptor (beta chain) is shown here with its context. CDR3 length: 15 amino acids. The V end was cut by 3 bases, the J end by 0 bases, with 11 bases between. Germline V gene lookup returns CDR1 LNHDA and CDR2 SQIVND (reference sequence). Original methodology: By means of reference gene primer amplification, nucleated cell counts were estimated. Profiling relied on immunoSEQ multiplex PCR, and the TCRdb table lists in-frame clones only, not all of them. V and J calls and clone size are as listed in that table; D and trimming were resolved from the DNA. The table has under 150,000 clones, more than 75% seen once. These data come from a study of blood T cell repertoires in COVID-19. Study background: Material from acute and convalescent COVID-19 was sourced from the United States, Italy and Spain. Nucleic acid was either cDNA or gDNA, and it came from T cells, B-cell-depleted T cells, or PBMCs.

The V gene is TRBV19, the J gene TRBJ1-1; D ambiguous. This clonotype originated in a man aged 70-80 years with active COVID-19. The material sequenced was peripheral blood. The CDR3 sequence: CASSISNSMNTEAFF. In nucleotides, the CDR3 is TGTGCCAGTAGTATCTCGAACAGCATGAACACTGAAGCTTTCTTT.